The 21 T cell receptor beta chains below come from one sample, sequenced in a study of T cell repertoires in aging, cancer and after chemotherapy. Amplification of TCR beta used genomic DNA extracted from peripheral blood. Multiplex touch-down PCR with TRB-A/B primers amplified rearranged V-D-J TRB sequences. Each CDR3 protein is one row after TCRdb ran MiXCR on the multiplex PCR reads. The sample has around 10,000 distinct CDR3 sequences, roughly 33% seen once. The sample consisted of blood. These TCRs come from a human donor in good health. The donor label of this sample is uncertain.

This clonotype is labeled medium-sized (0.01 to 0.1%). The genes are TRBV19 and TRBJ2-3; 11 bases match TRBD2. V dropped 3 bases and J dropped 7; count of bases not matched to a gene: 12. CDR1 and CDR2 from the germline V gene are LNHDA and SQIVND (reference sequence). This CDR3 has 17 amino acids. CDR3 residues: CASSMMLAGGQRNTQYF. In DNA form, the CDR3 reads TGTGCCAGTAGTATGATGCTAGCGGGAGGTCAACGAAATACGCAGTATTTT.

This chain joins TRBV20-1 and TRBJ1-5; D not certain. The CDR3 runs to 13 residues. CDR1 DFQATT and CDR2 SNEGSKA come from the germline V gene (reference sequence). The V end was cut by 6 bases, the J end by 8 bases, with 17 bases between. The CDR3 is CSAQARSREPQHF. The CDR3 DNA follows: TGCAGTGCCCAGGCGAGGAGTAGGGAGCCCCAGCATTTT.

The gene calls are TRBV11-1 and TRBJ2-7, with D perhaps matching TRBD2 (5 bases). The V end lost 5 bases, the J end lost 4 bases, and 18 bases lay between the germline ends. In germline, CDR1 is SGHAT, CDR2 FQDESV (reference sequence). The CDR3 runs 15 residues. The CDR3 DNA follows: TGTGCCAGCAGCCGGACGGACTCTAGGTTGTACGAGCAGTACTTC. This encodes CASSRTDSRLYEQYF.

V usage is TRBV7-9 and J usage is TRBJ2-5, with TRBD2 as a possible D gene (6 bases). The CDR3 sequence is 16 residues long. Germline lookup yields CDR1 SEHNR and CDR2 FQNEAQ (reference sequence). The germline V and J ends were trimmed by 6 bases and 4 bases, with 21 bases remaining between them. The CDR3 DNA sequence: TGTGCCAGCAGTTTTAGAAAGGAGGTGGGGGGAGAGACCCAGTACTTC. Its translation is CASSFRKEVGGETQYF. Full variable domain (remainder filled in from reference TRBV7-9 and TRBJ2-5): DTGVSQNPRHKITKRGQNVTFRCDPISEHNRLYWYRQTLGQGPEFLTYFQNEAQLEKSRLLSDRFSAERPKGSFSTLEIQRTEQGDSAMYLCASSFRKEVGGETQYFGPGTRLLVL.

This clonotype was observed a few times. The chain uses TRBV15 and TRBJ2-1; possibly TRBD1 for D (5 bases). The CDR3 runs 16 residues. Trimming took 1 base from V and 0 from J, leaving 10 bases between them. Germline V gives CDR1 LNHNV, CDR2 YYDKDF (reference sequence). This CDR3 reads CATSRATGVSYNEQFF. The CDR3 DNA reads TGTGCCACCAGCAGAGCCACAGGAGTCTCCTACAATGAGCAGTTCTTC.

This clonotype is judged medium-sized (0.01 to 0.1%). The chain combines TRBV29-1 with TRBJ1-2, with no clear D. V was cut by 1 base and J by 8 bases, with 11 bases left in between. The length of the CDR3 is 12 residues. CDR1 is SQVTM and CDR2 is ANQGSEA in the germline V gene. In DNA, the CDR3 is TGCAGCGTTGAAGTGGGCCCGGAAGGCTACACCTTC. The encoded protein is CSVEVGPEGYTF.

The chain combines TRBV20-1 with TRBJ1-5, with TRBD1 identical over 7 bases. This CDR3 region has 16 residues. V shed 5 bases and J 3 bases; nucleotides not matched to a gene: 13. Germline CDR1 is DFQATT and CDR2 is SNEGSKA (reference sequence). This CDR3 is CSALGQRARSNQPQHF. Written as DNA, the CDR3 is TGCAGTGCTTTGGGACAGAGAGCCCGATCCAATCAGCCCCAGCATTTT.

This clonotype is medium-sized (0.01 to 0.1%) by share. The chain uses TRBV29-1 and TRBJ2-5; no reliable D call. Trimming shortened V by 5 bases and J by 2 bases, and 6 bases separated the two germline ends. Germline CDR1 is SQVTM and CDR2 is ANQGSEA. The CDR3 sequence is 11 residues long. CDR3 DNA sequence: TGCAGCGTTACAGCGCAAGAGACCCAGTACTTC. It encodes CSVTAQETQYF.

The chain recombines TRBV19 with TRBJ1-2; possible D gene TRBD1, 5 bases. Between the trimmed V and J ends, which lost 1 base and 0 bases, there was a span of 18 bases. This CDR3 has 18 residues. Germline lookup yields CDR1 LNHDA and CDR2 SQIVND (reference sequence). DNA of the CDR3: TGTGCCAGTAGTATAGTTTCCGGGACGGGCAAACCTAACTATGGCTACACCTTC. This codes for CASSIVSGTGKPNYGYTF.

The rearrangement joins TRBV6-6 to TRBJ1-5; a possible D gene is TRBD1 (6 bases). V was clipped by 1 base and J by 0 bases, with 16 bases between them. This CDR3 region has 18 residues. Germline V gene lookup returns CDR1 MNHNY and CDR2 SVGAGI (reference sequence). The CDR3 loop reads CASSYYLGGANSNQPQHF. CDR3 coding DNA: TGTGCCAGCAGTTACTATTTGGGGGGGGCGAATAGCAATCAGCCCCAGCATTTT.

The chain employs TRBV5-4 and TRBJ2-4; 7 nucleotides align to TRBD1. The CDR3 covers 14 residues. Germline V gene data show CDR1 as SGHNT and CDR2 as YYREEE (reference sequence). V shed 0 bases, J shed 5 bases, and the junction held 2 bases outside the gene matches. Here the CDR3 reads CASSLGDSENIQYF. The CDR3 nucleotides are TGTGCCAGCAGCTTGGGGGACAGCGAAAACATTCAGTACTTC.

About this clonotype itself: This may arise from a read error, as a much more abundant clone is one base away. This CDR3 is missing its conserved last phenylalanine or tryptophan, likely due to a read error. The gene calls are TRBV29-1 and TRBJ2-1; 8 bases align to TRBD2. This CDR3 is 13 amino acids long. Germline assignment: CDR1 SQVTM and CDR2 ANQGSEA. With V trimmed by 6 bases and J by 9 bases, 10 bases remained unmatched. As DNA, the CDR3 is TGCAGCGTCCGGGCGGGAGGCCCTCCTGAGCAGTTCTAC. Its translation is CSVRAGGPPEQFY.

The chain has TRBV5-1 and TRBJ1-2; tentatively, D is TRBD1 (5 bases). With 6 bases removed from V and 6 bases from J, the gap between germline ends came to 15 bases. In germline, CDR1 is SGHRS, CDR2 YFSETQ. The CDR3 has 13 residues. The CDR3: CASKHSRENGYTF. The CDR3 nucleotides read TGCGCCAGCAAACATAGCAGGGAAAATGGCTACACCTTC.

The chain combines TRBV6-5 with TRBJ2-4; either TRBD1 or TRBD2 may fit D (5 bases each). Trimming took off 6 bases at V and 4 bases at J, with 16 bases between the two ends. The CDR3 sequence is 15 residues long. Germline V lookup: CDR1 MNHEY, CDR2 SVGAGI. The CDR3 sequence is CASSRPGTSKNIQYF. The CDR3 coding sequence is TGTGCCAGCAGCCGCCCCGGGACGTCTAAAAACATTCAGTACTTC.

The V gene is TRBV5-8, the J gene TRBJ1-6; no definite D call. V lost 4 bases and J lost 4, with 15 bases in between. Per the germline V gene, CDR1 is SGHTS and CDR2 is YDEGEE. The CDR3 loop spans 16 amino acids. DNA for the CDR3: TGTGCCAGCAGCATCCCTAATGATCCATATAATTCACCCCTCCACTTT. Encoded protein: CASSIPNDPYNSPLHF.

The rearrangement links TRBV6-5 to TRBJ2-2; the match to TRBD2 covers 10 bases. Unmatched junction bases numbered 8, after V lost 2 bases and J lost 5 bases. CDR3 length: 17 residues. CDR1 is MNHEY, CDR2 SVGAGI, per germline. Here the CDR3 reads CASSYPIAGGKTGELFF. Here the CDR3 DNA reads TGTGCCAGCAGTTACCCTATAGCGGGAGGTAAAACCGGGGAGCTGTTTTTT.

By share, this clonotype ranks as medium-sized. This sequence joins TRBV29-1 and TRBJ2-7, with D tentatively TRBD2 (6 bases). Per germline, CDR1 SQVTM and CDR2 ANQGSEA. The CDR3 runs 12 residues. V lost 7 bases and J lost 2, with 12 bases in between. The CDR3 loop is CSAGTDTYEQYF. As DNA, the CDR3 is TGCAGCGCAGGGACTGACACCTACGAGCAGTACTTC.

In its sample, this clonotype was seen a few times. The gene calls are TRBV27 and TRBJ2-5; D possibly matches TRBD1 or TRBD2 (5 bases each). Germline V gene sequence: CDR1 MNHEY, CDR2 SMNVEV (reference sequence). Trimming took off 6 bases at V and 9 bases at J, with 17 bases between the two ends. The length of the CDR3 is 13 residues. CDR3 bases: TGTGCCAGCAGACGGGACCAAAGATCGGCCCAGTACTTC. This gives the protein CASRRDQRSAQYF.

This clonotype was recorded once. The chain uses TRBV11-2 and TRBJ1-1; 7 positions agree with TRBD1. The CDR3 is 19 residues long. V was pared by 4 bases and J by 3 bases, with 20 bases of the junction left unmatched. Germline V gene sequence: CDR1 SGHAT, CDR2 FQNNGV. CDR3 nucleotides: TGTGCCAGCAGCTCGACTTACCAATACGACAGGGCGGTCGACACTGAAGCTTTCTTT. Translation gives CASSSTYQYDRAVDTEAFF.

A few counts support this clonotype. This chain uses TRBV6-4 with TRBJ2-2; 8 positions match TRBD2. The V gene end was trimmed by 2 bases and the J gene end by 1 base; junction bases not matched to a gene: 0. Germline CDR1 MRHNA, CDR2 SNTAGT. This CDR3 comprises 15 residues. In nucleotides, the CDR3 is TGTGCCAGCAGTGACACTAGCGGGAACACCGGGGAGCTGTTTTTT. This gives the protein CASSDTSGNTGELFF.

The chain is built from TRBV11-1 and TRBJ2-7; the match to TRBD2 covers 11 bases. This CDR3 is 15 amino acids long. Unmatched junction bases numbered 5, after V lost 5 bases and J lost 2 bases. Per the germline V gene, CDR1 is SGHAT and CDR2 is FQDESV (reference sequence). The CDR3 DNA is TGTGCCAGCAGCAAGACTAGCGGGACCCCCTACGAGCAGTACTTC. Translation gives CASSKTSGTPYEQYF. The full variable domain, its missing parts supplied by reference TRBV11-1 and TRBJ2-7, is EAEVAQSPRYKITEKSQAVAFWCDPISGHATLYWYRQILGQGPELLVQFQDESVVDDSQLPKDRFSAERLKGVDSTLKIQPAELGDSAMYLCASSKTSGTPYEQYFGPGTRLTVT.